Below are 14 T cell receptor beta chains sequenced from a single sample in a study of cytomegalovirus exposure and HLA in healthy donors. Primers included in the PCR were 60 Vbeta and 13 Jbeta primers. Sequencing used immunoSEQ multiplex PCR; TCRdb keeps in-frame clones, though not all of them. The repertoire includes around 72,000 clones, roughly 79% of them detected once, and around 6% sits in the top ten. Sequencing input: PBMCs. These receptors all stem from a man between 45 and 60 years old in good health and CMV-seronegative.

This clone was seen a handful of times. This chain uses TRBV5-1 with TRBJ1-1; tentative D call: TRBD1 (5 bases). CDR3 length equals 14 residues. Trimming removed 1 base at V and 6 bases at J, with 13 bases between. Germline V CDR1 and CDR2: SGHRS, YFSETQ. DNA for the CDR3: TGCGCCAGCAGCTTGAATGTAGGGGTTGCTGAAGCTTTCTTT. Its protein product is CASSLNVGVAEAFF.

The rearrangement links TRBV6-1 to TRBJ2-3, with 8 nucleotides matching TRBD2. CDR1 is MNHNS, CDR2 SASEGT, per germline. The CDR3 has 15 amino acids. The J segment lost 5 bases and the V segment lost 7 bases, leaving 11 bases of the junction unmatched. The CDR3 sequence is CASNREGGALDTQYF. The CDR3 DNA is TGTGCCAGCAATCGGGAGGGGGGGGCACTAGATACGCAGTATTTT.

This clone has just one count. The J gene is TRBJ2-7, the V gene TRBV2; no reliable D call. The CDR3 is 11 residues long. Deletions cut 8 bases from V and 0 bases from J, with 5 bases between. Germline CDR1 SNHLY, CDR2 FYNNEI. CDR3 residues: CASHISYEQYF. The CDR3 DNA reads TGTGCCAGCCACATCTCCTACGAGCAGTACTTC.

The genes are TRBV28 and TRBJ2-5, with 9 bases that match TRBD1. The germline V gene has CDR1 MDHEN and CDR2 SYDVKM. The CDR3 has 13 amino acids. V gave up 8 bases and J gave up 3 bases; unmatched junction bases: 4. The CDR3 region has the DNA TGTGCCAGCGGTACAGGGGGCAAAGAGACCCAGTACTTC. Translated, it gives CASGTGGKETQYF.

The chain employs TRBV27 and TRBJ2-7; 7 nucleotides align to TRBD1. Germline CDR1 reads MNHEY; CDR2 reads SMNVEV (reference sequence). The CDR3 is 14 amino acids. V was pared by 8 bases and J by 0 bases, with 7 bases of the junction left unmatched. In DNA, the CDR3 is TGTGCCAGCGGGAGACAGGGTCCCTCCTACGAGCAGTACTTC. It yields the protein CASGRQGPSYEQYF.

The chain has TRBV6-6 and TRBJ2-1, with TRBD2 matching 7 bases. Germline V gives CDR1 MNHNY, CDR2 SVGAGI (reference sequence). With V trimmed by 5 bases and J by 5 bases, 3 bases remained unmatched. This CDR3 has 13 residues. The CDR3 sequence is CASSLLADNEQFF. DNA of the CDR3: TGTGCCAGCAGTCTTCTAGCGGACAATGAGCAGTTCTTC.

V usage is TRBV2 and J usage is TRBJ2-5; TRBD2 matches 11 bases. V was pared by 3 bases and J by 14 bases, with 5 bases of the junction left unmatched. Germline V gene lookup returns CDR1 SNHLY and CDR2 FYNNEI. The CDR3 spans 12 residues. CDR3 nucleotide sequence: TGTGCCAGCAGTGAGAGGCTAGCGGGGGGATACTTC. This sequence encodes CASSERLAGGYF. Based on the CDR3 plus reference TRBV2 and TRBJ2-5, the full variable domain is EPEVTQTPSHQVTQMGQEVILRCVPISNHLYFYWYRQILGQKVEFLVSFYNNEISEKSEIFDDQFSVERPDGSNFTLKIRSTKLEDSAMYFCASSERLAGGYFGPGTRLLVL.

This clone turned up a few times. The rearrangement uses TRBV7-6 and TRBJ1-1; D remains unclear. The germline gives CDR1 SGHVS, CDR2 FNYEAQ. The CDR3 runs to 13 residues. V was clipped by 2 bases and J by 1 base, with 5 bases between them. This CDR3 reads CASSLQENTEAFF. The CDR3 DNA follows: TGTGCCAGCAGCTTACAGGAGAACACTGAAGCTTTCTTT.

This chain joins TRBV4-1 and TRBJ2-7, with D possibly TRBD1 on 6 matching bases. The CDR3 spans 15 residues. Germline V gene data show CDR1 as MGHRA and CDR2 as YSYEKL. Trimming left V 3 bases short and J 5 bases short, with 17 bases between. The CDR3 loop is CASSHYHRERDEQYF. The CDR3 nucleotides are TGCGCCAGCAGCCATTATCACAGGGAGAGAGACGAGCAGTACTTC.

The V call is TRBV20-1, the J call TRBJ1-3; D ambiguous. Trimming removed 5 bases at V and 4 bases at J, with 6 bases between. Germline V gene lookup returns CDR1 DFQATT and CDR2 SNEGSKA (reference sequence). The CDR3 contains 11 residues. The CDR3 region has the DNA TGCAGTGCTGCGAGGGGAAACACCATATATTTT. Translation: CSAARGNTIYF.

The J gene is TRBJ2-2, the V gene TRBV30; 7 bases agree with TRBD2. In germline, CDR1 is GTSNPN, CDR2 SVGIG (reference sequence). The CDR3 totals 13 residues. The CDR3 sequence is CGGTRGVTGELFF. CDR3 DNA sequence: TGTGGAGGGACCCGGGGGGTCACCGGGGAGCTGTTTTTT. Using reference TRBV30 and TRBJ2-2 for the parts outside the CDR3, the full variable domain is SQTIHQWPATLVQPVGSPLSLECTVEGTSNPNLYWYRQAAGRGLQLLFYSVGIGQISSEVPQNLSASRPQDRQFILSSKKLLLSDSGFYLCGGTRGVTGELFFGEGSRLTVL.

This chain joins TRBV5-1 and TRBJ1-1; D ambiguous. With 0 bases removed from V and 1 base from J, the gap between germline ends came to 10 bases. This CDR3 has 15 amino acids. Germline V gives CDR1 SGHRS, CDR2 YFSETQ. This chain's CDR3 is CASSLVTTSNTEAFF. The CDR3 DNA reads TGCGCCAGCAGCTTGGTTACGACATCGAACACTGAAGCTTTCTTT.

This chain connects TRBV6-6 to TRBJ1-1; the match to TRBD1 covers 7 bases. Unmatched junction bases numbered 1, after V lost 5 bases and J lost 7 bases. Germline CDR1 reads MNHNY; CDR2 reads SVGAGI (reference sequence). The CDR3 has 11 residues. In nucleotides, the CDR3 is TGTGCCAGCAGTCGGGACAGTGAAGCTTTCTTT. Translated: CASSRDSEAFF.

The CDR3 DNA reads as TGCGCCAGCAGCATCGTTCCGGGACAGTTCACAGATACGCAGTATTTT. It is translated as CASSIVPGQFTDTQYF. This chain uses TRBV5-1 with TRBJ2-3; TRBD1 matches at 7 bases. Trimming took 4 bases from V and 2 from J; bases not matched to a gene: 10. CDR1 and CDR2 (germline): SGHRS, YFSETQ. This CDR3 has 16 residues. The full variable domain, in which reference TRBV5-1 and TRBJ2-3 provide the parts outside the CDR3, is KAGVTQTPRYLIKTRGQQVTLSCSPISGHRSVSWYQQTPGQGLQFLFEYFSETQRNKGNFPGRFSGRQFSNSRSEMNVSTLELGDSALYLCASSIVPGQFTDTQYFGPGTRLTVL.